The text below deals with one T cell receptor (beta chain). This entry belongs to a study of blood T cell repertoires in COVID-19. Study-level information: Samples taken during acute and convalescent COVID-19 were collected in the United States, Italy and Spain. T cells, B-cell-depleted T cells, or PBMCs supplied cDNA or gDNA.

The authors' processing: From reference gene primer amplification, estimates of nucleated cell counts were derived. Clones were sequenced by immunoSEQ multiplex PCR, and TCRdb holds only the in-frame ones, with some missing. The V and J calls and clone size are taken from that table; D and trimming were inferred from the DNA. The sample records over 200,000 clones, 70% to 85% being singletons. The CDR3 contains 16 residues. Germline-derived CDR1 and CDR2 are SGDLS and YYNGEE. Germline trimming cut 4 bases from V and 6 bases from J; bases unmatched to any gene: 15. The sequencing sample was made of peripheral blood. This TCR derives from a man aged 35 to 55 who had recovered from COVID-19. V is TRBV9 and J is TRBJ2-7; 8 bases are shared with TRBD1. The CDR3 sequence: CASSPDVGGRGREQYF. The CDR3 region has the DNA TGTGCCAGCAGCCCAGATGTAGGGGGCAGGGGGCGCGAGCAGTACTTC.